The clone carrying this T cell receptor beta chain was counted between two and nine times. TCRdb's table, derived via immunoSEQ multiplex PCR, lists solely in-frame clones and lacks some. The repertoire holds roughly 250,000 clones, approximately 83% seen once, with about 4.2% in the top ten. The data are from a study of blood T cell repertoires in COVID-19. This CDR3 contains 15 residues. From germline, CDR1 is MDHEN and CDR2 SYDVKM. The V and J ends lost 5 bases and 1 base, in that order; junction bases with no gene match: 6. The receptor was isolated from a man aged 50-60 years with active or convalescent COVID-19. The chain uses TRBV28 and TRBJ1-2; 8 nucleotides match TRBD1. Sequencing was performed on peripheral blood. The CDR3 coding sequence is TGTGCCAGCAGTGTGGACAGGGAGATTAACTATGGCTACACCTTC. Amino acid sequence: CASSVDREINYGYTF.